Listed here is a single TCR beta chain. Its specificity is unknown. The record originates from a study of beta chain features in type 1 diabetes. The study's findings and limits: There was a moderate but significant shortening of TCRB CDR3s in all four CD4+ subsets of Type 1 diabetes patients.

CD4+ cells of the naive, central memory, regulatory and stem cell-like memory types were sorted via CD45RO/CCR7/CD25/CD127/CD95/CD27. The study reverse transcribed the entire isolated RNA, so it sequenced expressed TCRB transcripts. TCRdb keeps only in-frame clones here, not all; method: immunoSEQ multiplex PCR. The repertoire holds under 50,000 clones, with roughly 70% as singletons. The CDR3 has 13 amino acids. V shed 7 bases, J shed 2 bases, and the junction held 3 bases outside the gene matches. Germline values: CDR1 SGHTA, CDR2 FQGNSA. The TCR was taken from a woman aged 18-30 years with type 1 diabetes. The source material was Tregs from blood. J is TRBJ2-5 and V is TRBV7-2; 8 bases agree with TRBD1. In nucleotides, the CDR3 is TGTGCCAGCAACTACAGGGGGCAAGAGACCCAGTACTTC. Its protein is CASNYRGQETQYF.